This T cell receptor (beta chain) was identified during a study of T cells in Graves' hyperthyroidism and ophthalmopathy (dated by TCRdb to the late 2010s). Regarding the research as a whole: Peripheral blood samples were taken at initial diagnosis, before any treatment was given. According to the paper, TCR Vbeta CDR3 sequencing was carried out on over 130 peripheral blood samples, which came from about 45 ophthalmopathy, about 75 hyperthyroidism and roughly 17 progressor patients. Whether ophthalmopathy could be predicted prospectively was tested in an independent validation cohort made up of approximately 19 hyperthyroidism patients plus 17 patients who later progressed to ophthalmopathy. After sampling, hyperthyroidism patients received methimazole starting at 30 mg daily, and ophthalmopathy patients received high-dose intravenous methylprednisolone. The study also compared thyroid tissue and blood T-cell repertoires from a handful of Graves' hyperthyroidism patients. For training and testing, the 80 to 100 patients in the discovery cohort were randomly divided in a 7:3 ratio. A discovery cohort of around 100 patients, approximately 45 with Graves' ophthalmopathy and about 60 with stable Graves' hyperthyroidism, was used to find distinguishing TCR V-J signatures.

This clonotype has a count of ten or more. Its antigen is not yet known. Base qualities are missing; no much larger clone stands one base away. The TCR beta CDR3 regions were amplified from RNA transcripts. A first-round RT-PCR of the TCR CDR3 used the HTBI primer set with the Qiagen OneStep RT-PCR kit. A second multiplex PCR round built the libraries, followed by size selection and purification. Libraries were sequenced paired-end with 100 bp reads on an Illumina HiSeq2000. The study's own analysis went as follows. SOAPnuke was used to process the raw data, with reads discarded if the reads contained adapters or uncalled bases, had a mean Phred below 15, or lacked an exact constant-primer or identifier match. COPE v1.2.5 was used to merge the high-quality paired reads, and each unique nucleotide sequence was defined as a clonotype. Clonotypes were aligned to IMGT TRBV, TRBD and TRBJ reference segments using MiTCR v1.1. Analysis was restricted to V-J combinations with a frequency above 0.0001, which covered approximately 99% of repertoires. A TCS score was defined as the ratio between F50 (clonal expansion) and ExV (chaos), using BLOSUM62-based TCRdist between CDR3 peptides within each V-J. Welch's t-statistics and random forest reduced roughly 500 V-J features to 10 to 15, which were used in a naive Bayes classifier (R e1071). TCRdb reanalyzed the raw reads on its own, using fastp at Q25 for trimming and MiXCR for clone calling, and kept in-frame beta chains. Each record represents a unique CDR3 protein, reported with the most common genes and DNA among its rows. The V and J calls reflect TCRdb's pipeline rather than the authors' work. The sample table contains over 500,000 distinct CDR3 sequences; only one count was recorded for over 15% of them. The biggest ten clones account for around 17% of the sample.

The V end loses 9 bases and the J end loses 5 bases, and a stretch of 18 bases separates them. The CDR3 holds 14 amino acids from the cysteine to the phenylalanine. The CDR3 DNA has 42 bases and is translated from base 1. Via the germline V gene, CDR1 is SGHRS and CDR2 YFSETQ. Ophthalmopathy patients had moderately to severely active disease, with a Clinical Activity Score of 3 or more, a NOSPECS grade of 4 or more, and a disease duration of less than 3 months. Patients with uncontrolled infections, other autoimmune diseases, pregnancy or lactation were excluded. Diagnoses were established on the basis of clinical symptoms, serum thyroxine and TRAb, thyroid ultrasound, and orbital computed tomography. PBMCs were separated from roughly 9.3 ml of fresh peripheral blood using Ficoll-Paque density gradient centrifugation. Total RNA was extracted using Trizol reagent, and RNA quality was assessed on an Agilent 2100 Bioanalyzer.

The paper's findings and limits, for the study overall: No statistical method was used to set the sample size in advance, and investigators knew the group allocation. Most expanded thyroid clonotypes (frequency above 0.001) were also detected in blood, suggesting blood repertoires may reflect thyroid immune responses. In validation, the model predicted progression to ophthalmopathy a median of roughly 6.1 months before onset, with roughly 70% sensitivity and just under 75% specificity. A 13 V-J signature model separated ophthalmopathy from stable hyperthyroidism, with about 88% sensitivity and roughly 82% specificity in cross-validation and 80%/75% in testing.

The source of this sequence is a woman aged 18-35 years with Graves' ophthalmopathy. Sequences were obtained from blood. The chain was built from TRBV5-1 and TRBJ1-5; a tentative D call is TRBD1 (6 bases match). The nucleotide sequence is given as TGCGCCACTTATCAAGTAGGGGGGCATCAGCCCCAGCATTTT. This translates into CATYQVGGHQPQHF.